Below, 29 T cell receptor beta chains from the same sample are listed, as sequenced in a study of cytomegalovirus exposure and HLA in healthy donors. Use of 60 Vbeta and 13 Jbeta primers characterized the PCR. Clones were read by immunoSEQ multiplex PCR, and TCRdb kept only the in-frame ones, dropping some. The sample contains about 210,000 clones, around 83% of which appear only once. Sequenced sample: PBMCs. The origin of the receptors is a woman in her fifties or sixties in good health and CMV-seropositive.

The chain uses TRBV7-3 and TRBJ2-2; D remains ambiguous. V was cut by 1 base and J by 6 bases, with 15 bases left in between. The germline V gene encodes CDR1 SGHTA and CDR2 FQGTGA. The CDR3 has 16 amino acids. CDR3: CASSLNSPGIAGELFF. DNA of the CDR3: TGTGCCAGCAGCTTAAATTCCCCGGGTATCGCCGGGGAGCTGTTTTTT.

The CDR3 sequence is CASSLVVSRGLEAFF. In DNA, the CDR3 is TGTGCCAGCAGCTTAGTCGTTAGTAGGGGGCTTGAAGCTTTCTTT. This rearrangement joins TRBV7-8 to TRBJ1-1; 7 bases are shared with TRBD1. The CDR3 consists of 15 residues. V lost 1 base and J lost 7; bases outside the gene matches: 9. Germline CDR1 SGHVS, CDR2 FQNEAQ.

The CDR3 DNA reads as TGTGCCAGCACTAGACTTGTTACGGGAAATGAGCAGTTCTTC. Protein sequence: CASTRLVTGNEQFF. The chain links TRBV2 to TRBJ2-1; D possibly corresponds to TRBD2 (5 bases). The CDR3 runs to 14 residues. The V end lost 7 bases, the J end lost 7 bases, and 17 bases lay between the germline ends. Germline CDR1 SNHLY, CDR2 FYNNEI.

A few counts support this clone. This chain joins TRBV5-6 and TRBJ1-2; D perhaps matches TRBD1 (5 bases). Germline V gene lookup returns CDR1 SGHDT and CDR2 YYEEEE. The CDR3 runs 13 residues. The V and J ends lost 6 bases and 9 bases respectively, with 18 bases between them. As DNA, the CDR3 is TGTGCCAGCACCTTACCCACAGGCGGACGCTACACCTTC. Protein: CASTLPTGGRYTF.

The V call is TRBV9, the J call TRBJ2-7; 9 bases are shared with TRBD2. The CDR3 contains 15 residues. The V gene end was trimmed by 0 bases and the J gene end by 7 bases; junction bases not matched to a gene: 8. CDR1 is SGDLS and CDR2 is YYNGEE in the germline V gene. CDR3: CASSVGASGASEQYF. CDR3 DNA: TGTGCCAGCAGCGTAGGGGCTAGCGGGGCGTCTGAGCAGTACTTC.

This rearrangement joins TRBV27 to TRBJ2-7, with D perhaps TRBD2 (5 bases). V dropped 0 bases and J dropped 4 bases, with 10 bases sitting between them. Germline lookup yields CDR1 MNHEY and CDR2 SMNVEV (reference sequence). CDR3 length equals 14 residues. As DNA, the CDR3 is TGTGCCAGCAGTTTATCAGAGGGATGGTACGAGCAGTACTTC. It yields the protein CASSLSEGWYEQYF.

The rearrangement links TRBV4-1 to TRBJ2-3, with D possibly being TRBD1 (5 bases). V was trimmed by 0 bases and J by 0 bases, leaving 25 bases between them. CDR3 size: 21 residues. CDR1 is MGHRA and CDR2 is YSYEKL in the germline V gene. The CDR3 bases are TGCGCCAGCAGCCAAGATGTCCCCAGACAGTGGGTGACCTCTAGCACAGATACGCAGTATTTT. Its protein is CASSQDVPRQWVTSSTDTQYF.

The rearrangement uses TRBV19 and TRBJ2-3; 15 bases agree with TRBD2. CDR3 size: 15 residues. Germline values: CDR1 LNHDA, CDR2 SQIVND (reference sequence). Trimming removed 6 bases from V and 6 bases from J; junction bases left unmatched: 4. The CDR3 loop reads CASSLGTSGRDTQYF. The CDR3 bases are TGTGCCAGTAGCCTCGGGACTAGCGGGAGGGATACGCAGTATTTT.

This chain joins TRBV6-1 and TRBJ2-3; no definite D call. CDR1 is MNHNS, CDR2 SASEGT, per germline. V lost 2 bases and J lost 4, with 4 bases in between. The length of the CDR3 is 12 residues. CDR3 coding DNA: TGTGCCAGCAGTGAATCGTCAGATACGCAGTATTTT. It yields the protein CASSESSDTQYF.

The rearrangement joins TRBV4-2 to TRBJ2-1; no clear D gene. Germline V gene sequence: CDR1 LGHNA, CDR2 YNFKEQ. The CDR3 is 12 residues long. Trimming pared 3 bases from V and 8 bases from J, leaving 8 bases between. CDR3 amino acids: CASSHPLDEQFF. CDR3 nucleotides: TGTGCCAGCAGCCATCCGCTAGATGAGCAGTTCTTC.

CDR3 amino acids: CASSMEHGRGTQYF. Here the CDR3 DNA reads TGTGCCAGTAGTATGGAGCACGGACGGGGAACCCAGTACTTC. This chain joins TRBV19 and TRBJ2-5, with D tentatively TRBD2 (5 bases). Trimming took off 3 bases at V and 8 bases at J, with 16 bases between the two ends. The germline V gene has CDR1 LNHDA and CDR2 SQIVND (reference sequence). This CDR3 is 14 amino acids long.

V gene TRBV25-1 combines with J gene TRBJ2-5; D is unclear. The J call is in doubt because the DNA end fits TRBJ2-7 better. CDR1 and CDR2 from the germline V gene are MGHDK and SYGVNS. There are 14 residues in the CDR3. DNA of the CDR3: TGTGCCAGCAGTGAGTACGGTGGTCTTTACGAGCAGTACTTC. Its translation: CASSEYGGLYEQYF.

The CDR3 region is CASSEGPDLRDTQYF. CDR3 bases: TGTGCCAGCAGTGAAGGTCCTGATCTTCGGGATACGCAGTATTTT. The gene calls are TRBV6-1 and TRBJ2-3; unclear D gene. With 1 base removed from V and 6 bases from J, the gap between germline ends came to 14 bases. This CDR3 spans 15 amino acids. CDR1 is MNHNS, CDR2 SASEGT, per germline.

V gene TRBV6-5 combines with J gene TRBJ2-3; D uncertain. Germline V gives CDR1 MNHEY, CDR2 SVGAGI. This CDR3 spans 14 amino acids. The germline V and J ends were trimmed by 5 bases and 1 base, with 10 bases remaining between them. CDR3 loop: CASSSLSGTDTQYF. For the CDR3, the DNA is TGTGCCAGCAGTAGCCTCTCGGGCACAGATACGCAGTATTTT.

J is TRBJ2-5 and V is TRBV9; 9 bases match TRBD2. This CDR3 is built from 16 residues. CDR1 and CDR2 from the germline V gene are SGDLS and YYNGEE. Trimming cost V 0 bases and J 5 bases; bases outside gene matches: 8. The DNA for the CDR3 is TGTGCCAGCAGCGTAGGTCTAGCGGGGTCACGGGAGACCCAGTACTTC. It codes for CASSVGLAGSRETQYF.

This clone was detected only once. The rearrangement uses TRBV7-9 and TRBJ1-3; no definite D call. Germline loops: CDR1 SEHNR, CDR2 FQNEAQ (reference sequence). This CDR3 comprises 13 residues. Trimming removed 5 bases from V and 2 bases from J, with 7 bases in between. Here the CDR3 DNA reads TGTGCCAGCAGCCCTGGCACTGGAAACACCATATATTTT. Residues: CASSPGTGNTIYF.

This clone appeared once. V and J are TRBV7-2 and TRBJ1-2, with 7 bases identical to TRBD1. Germline-derived CDR1 and CDR2 are SGHTA and FQGNSA. The V and J ends lost 3 bases and 9 bases, in that order; junction bases with no gene match: 13. The CDR3 has 15 amino acids. The CDR3 nucleotides read TGTGCCAGCAGCTTCCAACTAACGACAGGGTACAGCTACACCTTC. Encoded protein: CASSFQLTTGYSYTF.

This clone was seen more than once but under ten times. This CDR3 is CASSNRDRNYGYTF. CDR3 DNA sequence: TGTGCCAGTAGTAACCGGGACAGAAACTATGGCTACACCTTC. V usage is TRBV19 and J usage is TRBJ1-2, with TRBD1 matching 7 bases. V trimming: 4 bases; J trimming: 2 bases; junction bases outside the gene matches: 4. The CDR3 contains 14 residues. Germline V gene lookup returns CDR1 LNHDA and CDR2 SQIVND (reference sequence).

Concerning this clone itself: The same CDR3 also results from other DNA sequences found in this sample. The rearrangement joins TRBV5-1 to TRBJ2-5; 11 nucleotides line up with TRBD2. Trimming removed 4 bases from V and 5 bases from J; junction bases left unmatched: 10. Germline CDR1 and CDR2: SGHRS and YFSETQ. This CDR3 is 16 amino acids long. The CDR3 reads CASSGGLAGGSETQYF. CDR3 DNA: TGCGCCAGCAGCGGGGGGCTAGCGGGGGGTAGCGAGACCCAGTACTTC.

The CDR3 region is CAWDSYNEQFF. In DNA, the CDR3 is TGTGCCTGGGATAGTTACAATGAGCAGTTCTTC. The J gene is TRBJ2-1, the V gene TRBV30, with no clear D. The V end was cut by 5 bases, the J end by 4 bases, with 6 bases between. The CDR3 extends over 11 amino acids. Looked up from germline, CDR1 is GTSNPN and CDR2 is SVGIG (reference sequence). Using reference TRBV30 and TRBJ2-1 for the parts outside the CDR3, the full variable domain is SQTIHQWPATLVQPVGSPLSLECTVEGTSNPNLYWYRQAAGRGLQLLFYSVGIGQISSEVPQNLSASRPQDRQFILSSKKLLLSDSGFYLCAWDSYNEQFFGPGTRLTVL.

V usage is TRBV18 and J usage is TRBJ2-3; D call uncertain. The CDR3 spans 15 residues. Germline V gene lookup returns CDR1 KGHSH and CDR2 LQKENI. The germline V and J ends were trimmed by 2 bases and 2 bases, with 11 bases remaining between them. The chain's CDR3 is CASSPAPTDTDTQYF. CDR3 DNA sequence: TGTGCCAGCTCACCAGCGCCCACAGACACAGATACGCAGTATTTT. Supplemented by reference TRBV18 and TRBJ2-3, the full variable domain reads NAGVMQNPRHLVRRRGQEARLRCSPMKGHSHVYWYRQLPEEGLKFMVYLQKENIIDESGMPKERFSAEFPKEGPSILRIQQVVRGDSAAYFCASSPAPTDTDTQYFGPGTRLTVL.

The chain is built from TRBV6-6 and TRBJ1-5; weak D call: TRBD1 (6 bases). The germline V and J ends were trimmed by 6 bases and 9 bases, with 21 bases remaining between them. This CDR3 has 15 amino acids. From germline, CDR1 is MNHNY and CDR2 SVGAGI (reference sequence). This CDR3 is CASRPRDKPIPPQHF. CDR3 coding DNA: TGTGCCAGCAGACCAAGGGACAAGCCCATCCCGCCCCAGCATTTT.

This chain joins TRBV7-8 and TRBJ2-1, with a possible D match to TRBD1 (5 bases). Per the germline V gene, CDR1 is SGHVS and CDR2 is FQNEAQ. This CDR3 has 15 amino acids. Trimming removed 2 bases from V and 6 bases from J, with 14 bases in between. CDR3 loop: CASSLFQGMVNEQFF. Here the CDR3 DNA reads TGTGCCAGCAGCTTATTTCAGGGTATGGTCAATGAGCAGTTCTTC.

This chain joins TRBV6-5 and TRBJ2-2; a possible D gene is TRBD2 (5 bases). The germline V gene has CDR1 MNHEY and CDR2 SVGAGI. This CDR3 comprises 13 residues. Trimming stripped 7 bases from V and 4 bases from J, with 10 bases between. The chain's CDR3 is CASIREGTGELFF. The CDR3 bases are TGTGCCAGCATCCGGGAAGGCACCGGGGAGCTGTTTTTT.

The chain couples TRBV9 to TRBJ1-2, with unresolved D. The CDR3 sequence is 14 residues long. V was shortened by 2 bases and J by 4 bases, with 12 bases between the two germline ends. Germline V gene data show CDR1 as SGDLS and CDR2 as YYNGEE. CDR3 DNA sequence: TGTGCCAGCAGCGTTGGTACCGCCGGCTATGGCTACACCTTC. It encodes CASSVGTAGYGYTF.

This clone came up a few times. The chain employs TRBV5-1 and TRBJ2-7, with D perhaps TRBD2 (5 bases). V was clipped by 0 bases and J by 3 bases, with 13 bases between them. This CDR3 has 15 residues. The germline gives CDR1 SGHRS, CDR2 YFSETQ. The chain's CDR3 is CASSLATGNYYEQYF. CDR3 nucleotides: TGCGCCAGCAGCTTGGCCACCGGGAATTACTACGAGCAGTACTTC. Full variable domain (missing parts from reference TRBV5-1 and TRBJ2-7): KAGVTQTPRYLIKTRGQQVTLSCSPISGHRSVSWYQQTPGQGLQFLFEYFSETQRNKGNFPGRFSGRQFSNSRSEMNVSTLELGDSALYLCASSLATGNYYEQYFGPGTRLTVT.

This clone turned up a few times. The chain joins TRBV6-5 to TRBJ1-1, with 7 bases aligning to TRBD1. CDR1 MNHEY and CDR2 SVGAGI come from the germline V gene. This CDR3 spans 15 amino acids. J lost 3 bases, V lost 0 bases, and 4 bases had no gene match. CDR3: CASSYSWQGDTEAFF. The CDR3 DNA reads as TGTGCCAGCAGTTACTCGTGGCAGGGGGACACTGAAGCTTTCTTT.

The chain has TRBV7-9 and TRBJ2-5; 10 positions agree with TRBD2. Germline CDR1 and CDR2: SEHNR and FQNEAQ (reference sequence). The CDR3 length is 15 residues. The trim removed 5 bases at V and 4 bases at J, leaving 7 bases unmatched. DNA for the CDR3: TGTGCCAGCAGCCTTAGCGGGGGGATCGTAGAGACCCAGTACTTC. Encoded protein: CASSLSGGIVETQYF.

V is TRBV4-1 and J is TRBJ1-1; TRBD1 is a possible D gene (6 bases). Deletions cut 3 bases from V and 6 bases from J, with 23 bases between. This CDR3 is 17 amino acids long. The germline V gene has CDR1 MGHRA and CDR2 YSYEKL. The CDR3 DNA reads as TGCGCCAGCAGCCAGACGATTGTGGTTGGGGGCCGGTCTGAAGCTTTCTTT. It is translated as CASSQTIVVGGRSEAFF.